This TCR beta chain was obtained from a study of blood T cell repertoires in COVID-19. Clinical histories supplied by participants themselves formed the basis of cohort assignment. The method was immunoSEQ multiplex PCR; TCRdb's version includes in-frame clones alone and lacks a portion of them. The table records about 310,000 clones, 70% to 90% of them present only once. V gave up 4 bases and J gave up 9 bases; unmatched junction bases: 9. The germline V gene encodes CDR1 LGHNA and CDR2 YSLEER. This CDR3 is built from 14 residues. The sequence was collected from a woman aged 40 to 50 who had recovered from COVID-19. The gene calls are TRBV4-3 and TRBJ2-1, with TRBD2 matching over 7 bases. Sequenced material: PBMCs or T cells enriched from blood (not recorded which). CDR3 protein: CASSPRVGGGEQFF. As DNA, the CDR3 is TGCGCCAGCAGCCCAAGGGTCGGCGGGGGTGAGCAGTTCTTC.